The rows below give T cell receptor beta chains drawn from one sample of a study of T cells in Graves' hyperthyroidism and ophthalmopathy. TCRdb analysed the multiplex PCR reads with MiXCR anew, one entry per CDR3 protein. The repertoire holds more than 300,000 distinct CDR3 sequences, with approximately 15% as singletons. Sequencing used blood. These receptors were collected from a woman under 40 with Graves' hyperthyroidism. CDR3s include the opening cysteine and the closing phenylalanine or tryptophan. The order of the fields is clone size, V gene, J gene, D gene, CDR3 DNA, CDR3 protein. D genes are given only for firm matches. Rows may omit the clone size; those that give it use once, few, many or a size class.

many,TRBV28,TRBJ1-1,-,TGTGCCAGCACATTCGGGACACTTACGAACACTGAAGCTTTCTTT,CASTFGTLTNTEAFF
many,TRBV20-1,TRBJ2-3,-,TGCAGTGCTAGAGGTGTGGGACCCCGCACAGATACGCAGTATTTT,CSARGVGPRTDTQYF
few,TRBV6-1,TRBJ2-3,TRBD2,TGTGCCAGCAGGCCGGGACTAGCGGGAGGGTCCGACACAGATACGCAGTATTTT,CASRPGLAGGSDTDTQYF
-,TRBV2,TRBJ2-2,-,TGTGCCAGCGTCGGGGGCAGTTCGTCCGGGGAGCTGTTTTTT,CASVGGSSSGELFF
-,TRBV29-1,TRBJ2-7,TRBD2,TGCAGCGTTTCCGGACTAGCGGACCCCTACGAGCAGTACTTC,CSVSGLADPYEQYF
many,TRBV2,TRBJ2-2,-,TGTGCCAGCAGGAAGTCAAAGGTCACCGGGGAGCTGTTTTTT,CASRKSKVTGELFF
many,TRBV27,TRBJ1-1,-,TGTGCCAGCAGTTTATCCACGGGGTTGAACACTGAAGCTTTCTTT,CASSLSTGLNTEAFF
-,TRBV4-3,TRBJ2-7,TRBD2,TGCGCCAGCAGCCAAGATCGCACTAGCGGCTACGAGCAGTACTTC,CASSQDRTSGYEQYF
-,TRBV11-2,TRBJ1-6,TRBD1,TGTGCCAGCAGCCTACAGGGGTTGTTCAATTCACCCCTCCACTTT,CASSLQGLFNSPLHF
-,TRBV6-2/TRBV6-3,TRBJ2-7,-,TGTGCCAGCAGTTACTCGGACAGCTTGGCCTACGAGCAGTACTTC,CASSYSDSLAYEQYF